Sequencing of this T cell receptor beta chain was carried out in a study of T-cell reconstitution after alpha-beta-depleted transplantation in children (dated by TCRdb to 2015 to 2016). For the study in its entirety: The study quantitatively tracked T-cell immune reconstitution after TCRalphabeta/CD19-depleted allogeneic hematopoietic cell transplantation in children using TCR repertoire profiling.

Library preparation was by PCR. Reads for this sample came from an Illumina HiSeq 2500. TCR library preparation used molecular barcoding, with unique molecular identifiers applied to normalize quantification of the TCRbeta repertoire. TCRdb trimmed the raw reads at Q25, called clones with MiXCR and kept productive beta chains. CDR3 protein sequences are deduplicated, and each keeps its most common genes and DNA. Recorded for this sample are some 400,000 distinct CDR3 sequences; about 20% of them occurred a single time. Jointly, the top ten make up 3% to 4% of the sample. Trimming costs V 3 bases and J 3 bases, and their ends lie 21 bases apart. The CDR3 holds 16 amino acids from the cysteine to the phenylalanine. CDR3 DNA only is kept here, 48 bases in frame from base 1. The germline V gene (reference sequence) yields DFQATT for CDR1 and SNEGSKA for CDR2. This clonotype came up a few times. No antigen is known for it. Base qualities were left out, and no much larger clone turns up one base away.

Source: PBMCs from the stem cell graft donor, taken from the stem cell graft. The rearrangement joined TRBV20-1 to TRBJ2-7; 5 matching bases give a weak D call of TRBD1. The clonotype comes from a human donor who donated a stem cell graft to a child with acute myeloid leukemia. CDR3 region: CSASDMGRDIVYEQYF. The bases are TGCAGTGCTAGTGACATGGGGCGAGACATCGTCTACGAGCAGTACTTC.